Sequencing of this T cell receptor beta chain was carried out in a study of blood T cell repertoires in COVID-19. Repertoires were generated with immunoSEQ multiplex PCR, while TCRdb's copy carries only in-frame clones and drops some. Among about 86,000 clones, roughly four fifths were seen once, and the ten largest hold 0.95% to 1.5%. This clone was seen only a few times. The CDR3 is 12 residues long. In germline, CDR1 is SGHTS, CDR2 YDEGEE. Between the trimmed V and J ends, which lost 4 bases and 7 bases, there was a span of 9 bases. The receptor's source is a woman of 80 years or more with acute or convalescent COVID-19. The chain links TRBV5-8 to TRBJ1-5; no definite D call. The sequencing input was peripheral blood. CDR3 region: CASSQVSQPQHF. The CDR3 DNA follows: TGTGCCAGCAGCCAGGTATCGCAGCCCCAGCATTTT.